What follows are 18 T cell receptor beta chains derived from one specimen sequenced in a study of identical twins. TCRdb processed the 5' RACE reads anew with MiXCR; each CDR3 protein has one entry. In the table there are more than 650,000 distinct CDR3 sequences, around 6% of which are singletons. Sequencing input: naive T cells sorted from blood. The receptors come from a young man in good health.

On this clonotype itself: A much larger clone lies one base from this, so it may be a read error. The chain joins TRBV29-1 to TRBJ2-7; TRBD2 is a possible D gene (7 bases). Germline CDR1 reads SQVTM; CDR2 reads ANQGSEA. The CDR3 contains 13 residues. Between the trimmed V and J ends, which lost 3 bases and 5 bases, there was a span of 14 bases. The CDR3 DNA is TGCAGCGTTGAGGAGGGGGGGCCTCACGAGCAGTACTTC. Translated, it gives CSVEEGGPHEQYF.

In this sample, this clonotype turned up many times. The chain combines TRBV4-3 with TRBJ2-1, with TRBD1 identical over 8 bases. The trim removed 0 bases at V and 1 base at J, leaving 2 bases unmatched. Germline V gene sequence: CDR1 LGHNA, CDR2 YSLEER. The CDR3 runs to 16 residues. The CDR3, as DNA: TGCGCCAGCAGCCAAGATACAGGGGGGTCCTACAATGAGCAGTTCTTC. Translating gives CASSQDTGGSYNEQFF.

The table lists this clonotype with a few counts. The chain carries TRBV4-2 and TRBJ2-7; 7 bases fit TRBD2. The CDR3 contains 15 residues. The germline gives CDR1 LGHNA, CDR2 YNFKEQ. The ends lost 0 bases at V and 4 bases at J; junction bases unmatched: 6. The CDR3 spells CASSQERLAGYEQYF. The CDR3 DNA follows: TGTGCCAGCAGCCAAGAAAGACTAGCAGGTTACGAGCAGTACTTC.

This clonotype came up many times. The rearrangement uses TRBV7-6 and TRBJ2-1; 13 positions match TRBD2. The germline V gene has CDR1 SGHVS and CDR2 FNYEAQ. V dropped 5 bases and J dropped 7; count of bases not matched to a gene: 11. The CDR3 runs 17 residues. CDR3 loop: CASSTTSGRARGNEQFF. The CDR3 DNA reads as TGTGCCAGCAGCACAACTAGCGGGAGGGCCAGGGGTAATGAGCAGTTCTTC.

The rearrangement joins TRBV27 to TRBJ2-7; 12 nucleotides line up with TRBD2. CDR3 length equals 16 residues. Trimming cost V 8 bases and J 5 bases; bases outside gene matches: 13. Germline V gives CDR1 MNHEY, CDR2 SMNVEV (reference sequence). CDR3 residues: CASPYDQTSGSHEQYF. Written as DNA, the CDR3 is TGTGCCAGCCCTTACGATCAGACTAGCGGGAGCCACGAGCAGTACTTC.

This clonotype was seen at least ten times. The CDR3 region has the DNA TGCGCCAGCAGCCTAGCGGGAGTCGTGGATACGCAGTATTTT. Protein sequence: CASSLAGVVDTQYF. The V gene is TRBV4-1, the J gene TRBJ2-3; TRBD2 matches at 9 bases. Per the germline V gene, CDR1 is MGHRA and CDR2 is YSYEKL. The CDR3 runs to 14 residues. After removal of 4 bases from V and 6 bases from J, the junction contained 5 bases not matched to a gene.

The CDR3 bases are TGTGCCAGCAGCTCCAGCCGTAGCACAGATACGCAGTATTTT. The encoded protein is CASSSSRSTDTQYF. This chain joins TRBV7-2 and TRBJ2-3; no firm D call. Trimming left V 4 bases short and J 0 bases short, with 8 bases between. The CDR3 is 14 residues long. Germline V CDR1 and CDR2: SGHTA, FQGNSA.

Ten or more counts support this clonotype. The chain is built from TRBV4-3 and TRBJ2-1; 10 bases align to TRBD2. The V segment lost 3 bases and the J segment 7 bases; nucleotides outside the gene matches: 9. The length of the CDR3 is 16 residues. CDR1 LGHNA and CDR2 YSLEER come from the germline V gene. CDR3 sequence: CASSQDIAGGWNEQFF. The CDR3 DNA reads as TGCGCCAGCAGCCAGGACATAGCGGGAGGATGGAATGAGCAGTTCTTC.

This clonotype occurred many times. The gene calls are TRBV6-5 and TRBJ2-1, with D possibly TRBD2 on 6 matching bases. Germline loops: CDR1 MNHEY, CDR2 SVGAGI. V was trimmed by 0 bases and J by 9 bases, leaving 12 bases between them. This CDR3 has 14 amino acids. Written as DNA, the CDR3 is TGTGCCAGCAGTTACTCGTTCTGGGGAGGTGAGCAGTTCTTC. Protein product: CASSYSFWGGEQFF.

This clonotype has a handful of counts. J is TRBJ2-1 and V is TRBV12-5, with 8 positions matching TRBD2. CDR1 LGHNT and CDR2 FRNRAP come from the germline V gene. The CDR3 totals 15 residues. V shed 5 bases, J shed 6 bases, and the junction held 9 bases outside the gene matches. CDR3: CASGPGLEVPNEQFF. In DNA form, the CDR3 reads TGTGCTAGTGGTCCGGGACTAGAGGTCCCCAATGAGCAGTTCTTC.

In its sample, this clonotype was seen a few times. This rearrangement joins TRBV3-1 to TRBJ2-3, with D unresolved. CDR3 size: 16 residues. Trimming removed 2 bases from V and 3 bases from J, with 15 bases in between. Germline V gene sequence: CDR1 LGHDT, CDR2 YNNKEL (reference sequence). This CDR3 is CASSQRAPMGTDTQYF. The CDR3 DNA sequence: TGTGCCAGCAGCCAACGCGCACCTATGGGGACAGATACGCAGTATTTT.

The sample holds a few counts of this clonotype. The rearrangement links TRBV27 to TRBJ2-7; 9 positions agree with TRBD1. In germline, CDR1 is MNHEY, CDR2 SMNVEV (reference sequence). V trimming: 4 bases; J trimming: 3 bases; junction bases outside the gene matches: 4. The CDR3 extends over 14 amino acids. Here the CDR3 reads CASSWTGAGYEQYF. CDR3 coding DNA: TGTGCCAGCAGTTGGACAGGGGCCGGCTACGAGCAGTACTTC.

This clonotype was recorded once. This chain uses TRBV2 with TRBJ2-2, with D perhaps being TRBD1 or TRBD2 (6 bases each). This CDR3 spans 13 amino acids. The germline V gene has CDR1 SNHLY and CDR2 FYNNEI. Trimming took 9 bases from V and 7 from J, leaving 15 bases between them. For the CDR3, the DNA is TGTGCCAGTAAAGGGGGGAGGAACGGGGAGCTGTTTTTT. Translated, it gives CASKGGRNGELFF. Filled out from reference TRBV2 and TRBJ2-2, the complete variable domain reads EPEVTQTPSHQVTQMGQEVILRCVPISNHLYFYWYRQILGQKVEFLVSFYNNEISEKSEIFDDQFSVERPDGSNFTLKIRSTKLEDSAMYFCASKGGRNGELFFGEGSRLTVL.

The CDR3 DNA sequence: TGTGCCAGCAGTAGGGACTTCGGGAATGAGCAGTTCTTC. This sequence encodes CASSRDFGNEQFF. The genes are TRBV28 and TRBJ2-1; D perhaps matches TRBD2 (6 bases). The CDR3 loop spans 13 amino acids. V was trimmed by 5 bases and J by 7 bases, leaving 12 bases between them. CDR1 is MDHEN and CDR2 is SYDVKM in the germline V gene.

The sample holds many counts of this clonotype. V and J are TRBV20-1 and TRBJ2-2, with 7 bases identical to TRBD1. Germline lookup yields CDR1 DFQATT and CDR2 SNEGSKA (reference sequence). This CDR3 has 15 residues. V lost 1 base, J lost 6 bases, and 8 bases stayed unmatched. The CDR3 reads CSARATGDYSGELFF. The CDR3 DNA sequence: TGCAGTGCTAGAGCCACAGGGGATTATTCCGGGGAGCTGTTTTTT.

This clonotype was found a few times. The rearrangement joins TRBV7-2 to TRBJ2-4; D is ambiguous. V lost 1 base and J lost 2, with 6 bases in between. This CDR3 spans 14 amino acids. CDR1 and CDR2 from the germline V gene are SGHTA and FQGNSA. This CDR3 reads CASSLEGTKNIQYF. CDR3 sequence (DNA): TGTGCCAGCAGCTTAGAAGGGACCAAAAACATTCAGTACTTC. Full variable domain (outside the CDR3, taken from reference TRBV7-2 and TRBJ2-4): GAGVSQSPSNKVTEKGKDVELRCDPISGHTALYWYRQSLGQGLEFLIYFQGNSAPDKSGLPSDRFSAERTGGSVSTLTIQRTQQEDSAVYLCASSLEGTKNIQYFGAGTRLSVL.

This clonotype was recorded many times. V usage is TRBV12-3 or TRBV12-4 and J usage is TRBJ2-5; 8 nucleotides agree with TRBD2. The CDR3 loop spans 19 amino acids. V gave up 6 bases and J gave up 2 bases; unmatched junction bases: 20. The DNA for the CDR3 is TGTGCCAGCAGACCTAAGACCGGGACTAGGATCTACCGGCAAGAGACCCAGTACTTC. This sequence encodes CASRPKTGTRIYRQETQYF.

The table lists this clonotype with many counts. V and J are TRBV20-1 and TRBJ2-3; 7 bases line up with TRBD2. Looked up from germline, CDR1 is DFQATT and CDR2 is SNEGSKA (reference sequence). Losses at the gene ends were 4 bases for V and 0 bases for J; bases not matched to a gene: 4. The CDR3 totals 14 residues. The CDR3 region has the DNA TGCAGTGCTAAAGCGGGACCTAGCACAGATACGCAGTATTTT. Its translation: CSAKAGPSTDTQYF.